This note documents a single TCR beta chain sequence. Its specificity is unknown. Arm-PCR of CDR3 regions with iRepertoire HTBI primers generated TCR beta libraries. TCRdb analysed the multiplex PCR reads with MiXCR anew, one entry per CDR3 protein. The table shows a few hundred thousand distinct CDR3 sequences, with around 22% occurring only once. The data are from a study of regulatory T cells in long-lasting Graves disease. Notes on the study in general: More public clonotypes were shared by persistent patients (under 3,000) than by new patients (approximately 1,000). Persistent disease was associated with favored TRBV28 usage and with favored use of TRBJ1-2 and TRBJ2-5.

The time point denotes: persistent/refractory GD, antithyroid drugs over 5 years with positive TRAb. The TCR library was made from RNA extracted from PBMCs. By American Thyroid Association guidelines, Graves' disease was diagnosed in the cohort. Patients came through an endocrinology department, and that department was in Xi'an, China. Germline V gene sequence: CDR1 GTSNPN, CDR2 SVGIG (reference sequence). This CDR3 has 13 residues. V lost 0 bases and J lost 9, with 12 bases in between. This sample comprised peripheral blood mononuclear cells (PBMCs), obtained when the disease was refractory, from a patient treated with antithyroid drugs. The chain links TRBV30 to TRBJ1-5; D is unclear. The clonotype comes from a female donor with Graves disease. CDR3 in DNA: TGTGCCTGGAGTGTCACGGCCATGGGGCCCCAGCATTTT. Translating gives CAWSVTAMGPQHF.